These T cell receptor beta chains were read from a single sample in a study of blood T cell repertoires in COVID-19. Profiled with immunoSEQ multiplex PCR; TCRdb holds only in-frame clones, not every one. The data contain about 270,000 clones, over 75% of them singletons. The sequenced sample was peripheral blood. Receptors originate from a woman aged 70-85 years with acute or convalescent COVID-19. CDR3s include the opening cysteine and the closing phenylalanine or tryptophan. D genes are given only for firm matches. Clone size is shown for a subset of rows, as once, few, many or a class of expanded clone.

j_gene: TRBJ2-1; d_gene: .; v_gene: TRBV24-1; abundance: .; CDR3aa: CATSDRLPGGVYNEQFF; CDR3nt: TGTGCCACCAGTGACCGTCTACCGGGGGGCGTTTACAATGAGCAGTTCTTC
j_gene: TRBJ1-1; d_gene: .; v_gene: TRBV28; abundance: .; CDR3aa: CASSLAETEAFF; CDR3nt: TGTGCCAGCAGTTTAGCGGAAACTGAAGCTTTCTTT
j_gene: TRBJ2-1; d_gene: .; v_gene: TRBV30; abundance: .; CDR3aa: CAWGGSFTEQFF; CDR3nt: TGTGCCTGGGGGGGGAGCTTTACTGAGCAGTTCTTC
j_gene: TRBJ2-4; d_gene: .; v_gene: TRBV21-1; abundance: once; CDR3aa: CASSHKPGQF; CDR3nt: TGTGCCAGCAGCCATAAACCCGGACAGTTC
j_gene: TRBJ1-1; d_gene: .; v_gene: TRBV20-1; abundance: .; CDR3aa: CSASRGGTEAFF; CDR3nt: TGCAGTGCTAGTCGAGGTGGAACTGAAGCTTTCTTT
j_gene: TRBJ1-6; d_gene: .; v_gene: TRBV30; abundance: once; CDR3aa: CAWSYGVRDSPLHF; CDR3nt: TGTGCCTGGAGTTACGGGGTTCGAGATTCACCCCTCCACTTT
j_gene: TRBJ1-1; d_gene: .; v_gene: TRBV20-1; abundance: .; CDR3aa: CSARLSEAFF; CDR3nt: TGCAGTGCTAGACTGTCTGAAGCTTTCTTT
j_gene: TRBJ1-1; d_gene: .; v_gene: TRBV7-9; abundance: .; CDR3aa: CASSLSQGGNTEAFF; CDR3nt: TGTGCCAGCAGCTTAAGTCAGGGAGGTAACACTGAAGCTTTCTTT
j_gene: TRBJ1-5; d_gene: TRBD1; v_gene: TRBV5-6; abundance: .; CDR3aa: CASSFDRGKSNQPQHF; CDR3nt: TGTGCCAGCAGCTTCGACAGGGGGAAGAGCAATCAGCCCCAGCATTTT
j_gene: TRBJ2-6; d_gene: TRBD1; v_gene: TRBV19; abundance: .; CDR3aa: CASSRQGSGGANVLTF; CDR3nt: TGTGCCAGTAGTAGACAGGGGAGCGGAGGGGCCAACGTCCTGACTTTC
j_gene: TRBJ1-2; d_gene: .; v_gene: TRBV5-1; abundance: once; CDR3aa: CASSVAATSNYGYTF; CDR3nt: TGCGCCAGCAGCGTAGCAGCTACCTCCAACTATGGCTACACCTTC
j_gene: TRBJ2-2; d_gene: TRBD2; v_gene: TRBV5-5; abundance: once; CDR3aa: CASSRLAGVKTGELFF; CDR3nt: TGTGCCAGCAGCCGACTAGCGGGGGTGAAGACCGGGGAGCTGTTTTTT
j_gene: TRBJ2-7; d_gene: TRBD1; v_gene: TRBV9; abundance: .; CDR3aa: CASSPGQGPYEQYF; CDR3nt: TGTGCCAGCAGTCCCGGACAGGGCCCCTACGAGCAGTACTTC
j_gene: TRBJ2-1; d_gene: .; v_gene: TRBV3-1/TRBV3-2; abundance: .; CDR3aa: CASSQSPGEQFF; CDR3nt: TGTGCCAGCAGCCAATCTCCCGGTGAGCAGTTCTTC
j_gene: TRBJ2-1; d_gene: TRBD2; v_gene: TRBV3-1/TRBV3-2; abundance: .; CDR3aa: CASSDTSGVYYEQFF; CDR3nt: TGTGCCAGCAGCGATACTAGCGGGGTCTATTATGAGCAGTTCTTC
j_gene: TRBJ2-5; d_gene: .; v_gene: TRBV30; abundance: .; CDR3aa: CAWSYNQETQYF; CDR3nt: TGTGCCTGGAGTTACAACCAAGAGACCCAGTACTTC
j_gene: TRBJ1-5; d_gene: .; v_gene: TRBV2; abundance: .; CDR3aa: CASSEARGFANQPQHF; CDR3nt: TGTGCCAGCAGTGAGGCCAGGGGTTTTGCCAATCAGCCCCAGCATTTT
j_gene: TRBJ2-4; d_gene: TRBD1; v_gene: TRBV2; abundance: .; CDR3aa: CASSSSGTGFFQYF; CDR3nt: TGTGCCAGCAGTTCCTCCGGGACAGGTTTTTTTCAGTACTTC
j_gene: TRBJ1-3; d_gene: .; v_gene: TRBV6-5; abundance: .; CDR3aa: CASSYSSATGGNTIYF; CDR3nt: TGTGCCAGCAGTTACTCGAGCGCCACGGGAGGAAACACCATATATTTT
j_gene: TRBJ2-3; d_gene: TRBD1; v_gene: TRBV9; abundance: .; CDR3aa: CASSAAGDRASDTQYF; CDR3nt: TGTGCCAGCAGCGCTGCCGGCGACAGGGCCTCCGATACGCAGTATTTT
j_gene: TRBJ2-3; d_gene: .; v_gene: TRBV11-3; abundance: .; CDR3aa: CASSLGRGGVSTDTQYF; CDR3nt: TGTGCCAGCAGCTTAGGTCGCGGCGGGGTTAGCACAGATACGCAGTATTTT
j_gene: TRBJ1-2; d_gene: .; v_gene: TRBV6-5; abundance: .; CDR3aa: CASTLDSYGYTF; CDR3nt: TGTGCCAGCACCCTAGACAGCTATGGCTACACCTTC
j_gene: TRBJ1-2; d_gene: .; v_gene: TRBV6-4; abundance: .; CDR3aa: CATTQGSNYGYTF; CDR3nt: TGTGCCACCACACAGGGCTCCAACTATGGCTACACCTTC
j_gene: TRBJ1-5; d_gene: TRBD1; v_gene: TRBV6-1; abundance: .; CDR3aa: CASSEGTGLGPQHF; CDR3nt: TGTGCCAGCAGTGAAGGGACAGGGTTGGGGCCCCAGCATTTT
j_gene: TRBJ2-2; d_gene: TRBD2; v_gene: TRBV7-6; abundance: .; CDR3aa: CASSSPSGGATGELFF; CDR3nt: TGTGCCAGCAGCTCCCCTAGCGGGGGGGCAACCGGGGAGCTGTTTTTT
j_gene: TRBJ2-3; d_gene: .; v_gene: TRBV7-9; abundance: .; CDR3aa: CASSLSTSTDTQYF; CDR3nt: TGTGCCAGCAGCTTATCTACTAGCACAGATACGCAGTATTTT
j_gene: TRBJ2-2; d_gene: .; v_gene: TRBV4-2; abundance: .; CDR3aa: CASSQDGLANTGELFF; CDR3nt: TGTGCCAGCAGCCAAGACGGCCTAGCGAACACCGGGGAGCTGTTTTTT
j_gene: TRBJ1-1; d_gene: TRBD1; v_gene: TRBV19; abundance: once; CDR3aa: CASRSTGVGTEAFF; CDR3nt: TGTGCCAGTAGATCAACAGGGGTGGGGACTGAAGCTTTCTTT
j_gene: TRBJ2-5; d_gene: TRBD2; v_gene: TRBV7-2; abundance: .; CDR3aa: CASSPSAGGGQETQYF; CDR3nt: TGTGCCAGCAGCCCGTCGGCGGGAGGAGGGCAAGAGACCCAGTACTTC
j_gene: TRBJ2-3; d_gene: .; v_gene: TRBV6-6; abundance: .; CDR3aa: CASSYGGSLSTDTQYF; CDR3nt: TGTGCCAGCAGTTACGGGGGCTCCCTTAGCACAGATACGCAGTATTTT
j_gene: TRBJ1-2; d_gene: .; v_gene: TRBV5-1; abundance: .; CDR3aa: CASSLDPSTKGIGYTF; CDR3nt: TGCGCCAGCAGCTTGGATCCCTCGACAAAGGGGATTGGCTACACCTTC
j_gene: TRBJ1-1; d_gene: .; v_gene: TRBV6-1; abundance: .; CDR3aa: CASSENGGVNTEAFF; CDR3nt: TGTGCCAGCAGTGAAAACGGAGGGGTGAACACTGAAGCTTTCTTT
j_gene: TRBJ2-1; d_gene: .; v_gene: TRBV6-5; abundance: .; CDR3aa: CASSDSYYNEQFF; CDR3nt: TGTGCCAGCAGCGATTCCTATTACAATGAGCAGTTCTTC
j_gene: TRBJ1-3; d_gene: .; v_gene: TRBV19; abundance: .; CDR3aa: CASQSYTSGNTIYF; CDR3nt: TGTGCCAGTCAATCTTACACCTCTGGAAACACCATATATTTT